Listed here are 16 T cell receptor beta chains from one sample, sequenced in a study of blood T cell repertoires in COVID-19. Sequenced by immunoSEQ multiplex PCR; TCRdb stores in-frame clones only, minus some. The data hold fewer than 250,000 clones, with more than 80% observed a single time. Sequences were obtained from peripheral blood. The receptors were sampled from a human donor in a cohort sampled during active COVID-19.

The V and J genes are TRBV7-2 and TRBJ2-1, with D possibly being TRBD2 (6 bases). Trimming stripped 4 bases from V and 10 bases from J, with 20 bases between. CDR1 is SGHTA, CDR2 FQGNSA, per germline. The CDR3 runs to 15 residues. In nucleotides, the CDR3 is TGTGCCAGCAGCTACACCGGGACTCAGAGTGGGGAGCAGTTCTTC. It yields the protein CASSYTGTQSGEQFF.

The chain uses TRBV6-6 and TRBJ2-7; tentative D call: TRBD2 (5 bases). CDR3 length: 13 residues. V was cut by 6 bases and J by 7 bases, with 16 bases left in between. Germline CDR1 reads MNHNY; CDR2 reads SVGAGI (reference sequence). The CDR3, as DNA: TGTGCCAGCAGACTTAGGACTTTTCAGGAGCAGTACTTC. Translation: CASRLRTFQEQYF.

This clone was seen just once. J is TRBJ1-2 and V is TRBV29-1; the match to TRBD1 covers 7 bases. Germline CDR1 SQVTM, CDR2 ANQGSEA. The CDR3 spans 13 residues. J gave up 10 bases and V 2 bases, and 10 bases lay outside the gene matches. Here the CDR3 reads CSVEPEGASVYTF. In DNA form, the CDR3 reads TGCAGCGTTGAACCGGAGGGGGCTTCTGTCTACACCTTC.

This chain links TRBV6-5 with TRBJ2-2; 7 bases map to TRBD2. Unmatched junction bases numbered 7, after V lost 4 bases and J lost 8 bases. CDR3 length equals 14 residues. In germline, CDR1 is MNHEY, CDR2 SVGAGI. Written as DNA, the CDR3 is TGTGCCAGCAGTTCTACTAGCGCTTTAGGGGAGCTGTTTTTT. It codes for CASSSTSALGELFF.

The rearrangement joins TRBV28 to TRBJ2-7, with a tentative D call TRBD2 (5 bases). Trimming removed 3 bases at V and 5 bases at J, with 14 bases between. The germline V gene has CDR1 MDHEN and CDR2 SYDVKM. This CDR3 region has 14 residues. The chain's CDR3 is CASSLPSRVNEQYF. In DNA, the CDR3 is TGTGCCAGCAGTTTGCCGTCGAGGGTCAACGAGCAGTACTTC.

The chain joins TRBV29-1 to TRBJ2-1; D unclear. The ends were cut back, 2 bases at V and 6 bases at J, with 11 bases in the middle. This CDR3 region has 13 residues. Germline V gene sequence: CDR1 SQVTM, CDR2 ANQGSEA. CDR3 DNA sequence: TGCAGCGTTGAATATACAGCTTCCAATGAGCAGTTCTTC. Its translation is CSVEYTASNEQFF.

CDR3 sequence reads: CASSFFGELNTEAFF. The DNA for the CDR3 is TGTGCCAGCAGCTTCTTTGGGGAGTTGAACACTGAAGCTTTCTTT. The V and J genes are TRBV5-4 and TRBJ1-1; no firm D call. The CDR3 sequence is 15 residues long. The germline CDR1 and CDR2 sequences are SGHNT and YYREEE (reference sequence). Trimming took off 2 bases at V and 0 bases at J, with 11 bases between the two ends. Variable domain in full (rest from reference TRBV5-4 and TRBJ1-1): ETGVTQSPTHLIKTRGQQVTLRCSSQSGHNTVSWYQQALGQGPQFIFQYYREEENGRGNFPPRFSGLQFPNYSSELNVNALELDDSALYLCASSFFGELNTEAFFGQGTRLTVV.

This sequence joins TRBV27 and TRBJ2-1; 10 bases map to TRBD1. The CDR3 has 15 amino acids. Germline CDR1 and CDR2: MNHEY and SMNVEV (reference sequence). Trimming removed 5 bases from V and 9 bases from J; junction bases left unmatched: 10. CDR3 loop: CASSPSGTGAGEQFF. The DNA of the CDR3 is TGTGCCAGCAGTCCATCTGGGACAGGGGCGGGTGAGCAGTTCTTC.

The chain recombines TRBV28 with TRBJ1-2; perhaps TRBD1 as D (6 bases). The germline V gene encodes CDR1 MDHEN and CDR2 SYDVKM. The CDR3 has 14 amino acids. Trimming took off 5 bases at V and 7 bases at J, with 17 bases between the two ends. The CDR3 sequence: CASSPHGGLGGYTF. In DNA, the CDR3 is TGTGCCAGCAGTCCCCACGGGGGGCTGGGTGGCTACACCTTC.

The sample holds one count of this clone. The gene calls are TRBV5-1 and TRBJ2-1; a weak D match, TRBD2 (6 bases). V shed 4 bases and J shed 4 bases, with 18 bases lying between them. The V gene's germline CDR1 is SGHRS and CDR2 YFSETQ. The CDR3 length is 16 residues. The CDR3 coding sequence is TGCGCCAGCAGCAGGTTGGGACTCGCTCTATACAATGAGCAGTTCTTC. Amino acid sequence: CASSRLGLALYNEQFF.

The gene calls are TRBV6-5 and TRBJ1-1, with 7 positions matching TRBD1. The CDR3 spans 13 residues. Germline CDR1 reads MNHEY; CDR2 reads SVGAGI. V shed 6 bases, J shed 5 bases, and the junction held 6 bases outside the gene matches. The CDR3 spells CASREGAITEAFF. For the CDR3, the DNA is TGTGCCAGCAGGGAGGGGGCGATTACTGAAGCTTTCTTT.

CDR3 nucleotide sequence: TGTGCCAGCAGCCTAGGGCCCTTACAGCCCCAGCATTTT. Protein product: CASSLGPLQPQHF. The chain carries TRBV7-9 and TRBJ1-5, with D unresolved. Per germline, CDR1 SEHNR and CDR2 FQNEAQ (reference sequence). The V end was cut by 5 bases, the J end by 7 bases, with 12 bases between. The CDR3 extends over 13 amino acids.

In nucleotides, the CDR3 is TGTGCCAGCAGTCTGCCCGGGACTAGCGGGAGAGAGACCCAGTACTTC. Translating it yields CASSLPGTSGRETQYF. The genes are TRBV6-2 or TRBV6-3 and TRBJ2-5, with 14 bases aligning to TRBD2. The CDR3 length is 16 residues. Germline values: CDR1 MNHEY, CDR2 SVGEGT. Unmatched junction bases numbered 6, after V lost 5 bases and J lost 4 bases.

This chain uses TRBV23-1 with TRBJ1-4; D may be TRBD1 (5 bases). TRBV23-1 is recorded as an ORF, its role being uncertain. This CDR3 has 18 amino acids. Trimming removed 2 bases at V and 8 bases at J, with 24 bases between. In DNA form, the CDR3 reads TGCGCCAGCAGTCAACCAGGGAACGGAAGCACACGAGAAGAAAAACTGTTTTTT. Amino acids: CASSQPGNGSTREEKLFF.

The V and J genes are TRBV5-1 and TRBJ2-4, with TRBD2 matching 10 bases. Trimming removed 0 bases from V and 1 base from J; junction bases left unmatched: 13. The CDR3 has 20 residues. Germline CDR1 SGHRS, CDR2 YFSETQ. The CDR3 is CASSLEFGSGTSAAKNIQYF. The CDR3 nucleotides read TGCGCCAGCAGCTTGGAGTTTGGCAGCGGGACTAGCGCGGCCAAAAACATTCAGTACTTC.

This chain connects TRBV1 to TRBJ2-1; the DNA was not compared with TRBD1, the D call given in the table. TRBV1 is deemed a pseudogene. The CDR3 covers 21 residues. The CDR3 protein is CTSSQDNYGSRWDSSYNEQFF. CDR3 in DNA: TGCACCAGCAGCCAAGATAACTATGGTAGTCGTTGGGACAGCTCCTACAATGAGCAGTTCTTC.